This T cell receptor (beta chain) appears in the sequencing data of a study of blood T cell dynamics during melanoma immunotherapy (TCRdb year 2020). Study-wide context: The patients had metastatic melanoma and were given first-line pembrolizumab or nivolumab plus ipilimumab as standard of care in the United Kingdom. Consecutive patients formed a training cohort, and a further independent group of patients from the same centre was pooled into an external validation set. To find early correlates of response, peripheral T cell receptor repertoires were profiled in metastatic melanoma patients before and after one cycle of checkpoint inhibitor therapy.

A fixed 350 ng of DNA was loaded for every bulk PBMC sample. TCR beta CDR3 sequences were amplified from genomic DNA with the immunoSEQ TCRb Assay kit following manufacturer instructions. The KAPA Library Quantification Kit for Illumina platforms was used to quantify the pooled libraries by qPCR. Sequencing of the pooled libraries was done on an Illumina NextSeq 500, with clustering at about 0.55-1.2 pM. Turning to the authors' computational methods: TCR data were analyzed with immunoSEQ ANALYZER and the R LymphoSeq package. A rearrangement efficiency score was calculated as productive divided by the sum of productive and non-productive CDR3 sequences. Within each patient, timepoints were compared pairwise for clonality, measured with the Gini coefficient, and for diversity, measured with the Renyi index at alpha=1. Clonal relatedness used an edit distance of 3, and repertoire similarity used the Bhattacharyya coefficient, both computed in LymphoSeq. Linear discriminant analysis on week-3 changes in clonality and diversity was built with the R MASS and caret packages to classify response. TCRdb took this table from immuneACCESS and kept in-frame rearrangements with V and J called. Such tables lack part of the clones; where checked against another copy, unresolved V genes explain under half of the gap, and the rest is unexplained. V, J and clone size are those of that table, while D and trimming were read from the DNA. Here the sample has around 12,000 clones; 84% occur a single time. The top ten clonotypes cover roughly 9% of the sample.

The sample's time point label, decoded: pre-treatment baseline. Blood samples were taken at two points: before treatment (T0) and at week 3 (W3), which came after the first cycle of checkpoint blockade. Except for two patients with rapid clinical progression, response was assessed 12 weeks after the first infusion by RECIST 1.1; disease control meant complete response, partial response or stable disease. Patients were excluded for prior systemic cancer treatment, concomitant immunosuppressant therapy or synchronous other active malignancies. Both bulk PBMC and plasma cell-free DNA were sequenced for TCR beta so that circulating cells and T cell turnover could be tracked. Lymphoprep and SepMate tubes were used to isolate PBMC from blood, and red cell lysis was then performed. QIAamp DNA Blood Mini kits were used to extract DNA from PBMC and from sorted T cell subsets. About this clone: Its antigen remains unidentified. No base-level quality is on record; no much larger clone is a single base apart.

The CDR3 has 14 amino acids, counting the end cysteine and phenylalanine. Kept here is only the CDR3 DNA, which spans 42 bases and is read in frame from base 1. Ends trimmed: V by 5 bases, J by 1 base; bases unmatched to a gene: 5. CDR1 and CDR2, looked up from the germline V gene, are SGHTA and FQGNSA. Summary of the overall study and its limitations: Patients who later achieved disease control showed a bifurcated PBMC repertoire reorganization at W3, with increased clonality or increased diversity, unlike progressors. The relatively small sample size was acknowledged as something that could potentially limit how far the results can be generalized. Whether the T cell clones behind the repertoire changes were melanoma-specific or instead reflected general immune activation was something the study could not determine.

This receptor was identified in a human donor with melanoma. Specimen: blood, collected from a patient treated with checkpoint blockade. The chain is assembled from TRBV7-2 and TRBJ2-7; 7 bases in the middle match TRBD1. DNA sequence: TGTGCCAGCAGCCCAGGGGGTTCTTCCTACGAGCAGTACTTC. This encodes CASSPGGSSYEQYF.